These 9 T cell receptor beta chains were all obtained from the same sample, sequenced in a study of blood T cell repertoires in COVID-19. Method: immunoSEQ multiplex PCR; TCRdb's copy keeps in-frame clones and lacks some. Of over 250,000 clones listed, roughly 87% are singletons. The sample comprised peripheral blood. Every receptor here comes from a human donor in a cohort sampled during active COVID-19.

The chain carries TRBV7-9 and TRBJ2-1; 13 bases fit TRBD2. V lost 5 bases, J lost 0 bases, and 7 bases stayed unmatched. The CDR3 runs to 18 residues. CDR1 and CDR2 from the germline V gene are SEHNR and FQNEAQ (reference sequence). CDR3 bases: TGTGCCAGCAGCCTCGGGACTAGCGGGGTCAGCTCCTACAATGAGCAGTTCTTC. It encodes CASSLGTSGVSSYNEQFF. The full variable domain, with the rest looked up from reference TRBV7-9 and TRBJ2-1, is DTGVSQNPRHKITKRGQNVTFRCDPISEHNRLYWYRQTLGQGPEFLTYFQNEAQLEKSRLLSDRFSAERPKGSFSTLEIQRTEQGDSAMYLCASSLGTSGVSSYNEQFFGPGTRLTVL.

J is TRBJ2-3 and V is TRBV10-2; D gene uncertain. The germline CDR1 and CDR2 sequences are WSHSY and SAAADI. V shed 6 bases and J shed 2 bases, with 12 bases lying between them. There are 14 residues in the CDR3. CDR3 region: CASRLATITDTQYF. The CDR3 DNA is TGCGCCAGCAGGTTAGCCACCATCACAGATACGCAGTATTTT.

The chain links TRBV18 to TRBJ2-5; 9 bases align to TRBD1. CDR1 and CDR2 from the germline V gene are KGHSH and LQKENI. This CDR3 has 15 residues. The ends lost 3 bases at V and 9 bases at J; junction bases unmatched: 11. The CDR3 loop reads CASSPLPGQGTAQYF. CDR3 nucleotides: TGTGCCAGCTCACCCCTACCGGGACAGGGAACGGCCCAGTACTTC. Together with reference TRBV18 and TRBJ2-5, the CDR3 gives the full variable domain: NAGVMQNPRHLVRRRGQEARLRCSPMKGHSHVYWYRQLPEEGLKFMVYLQKENIIDESGMPKERFSAEFPKEGPSILRIQQVVRGDSAAYFCASSPLPGQGTAQYFGPGTRLLVL.

The chain carries TRBV7-9 and TRBJ2-7; D uncertain. Trimming shortened V by 4 bases and J by 7 bases, and 14 bases separated the two germline ends. The CDR3 runs to 13 residues. Germline V gene data show CDR1 as SEHNR and CDR2 as FQNEAQ (reference sequence). Here the CDR3 DNA reads TGTGCCAGCAGCTCCACAGAACGCAGAGAGCAGTACTTC. It encodes CASSSTERREQYF. Filled out from reference TRBV7-9 and TRBJ2-7, the complete variable domain reads DTGVSQNPRHKITKRGQNVTFRCDPISEHNRLYWYRQTLGQGPEFLTYFQNEAQLEKSRLLSDRFSAERPKGSFSTLEIQRTEQGDSAMYLCASSSTERREQYFGPGTRLTVT.

The CDR3 sequence: CASSFGRVNEKLFF. The CDR3 DNA follows: TGTGCCAGCAGCTTTGGGAGGGTAAATGAAAAACTGTTTTTT. The V gene is TRBV11-2, the J gene TRBJ1-4; the D is unclear. The CDR3 contains 14 residues. The V gene's germline CDR1 is SGHAT and CDR2 FQNNGV. Trimming pared 3 bases from V and 5 bases from J, leaving 10 bases between. The full variable domain, in which reference TRBV11-2 and TRBJ1-4 provide the parts outside the CDR3, is EAGVAQSPRYKIIEKRQSVAFWCNPISGHATLYWYQQILGQGPKLLIQFQNNGVVDDSQLPKDRFSAERLKGVDSTLKIQPAKLEDSAVYLCASSFGRVNEKLFFGSGTQLSVL.

The chain is built from TRBV7-9 and TRBJ2-7, with D unclear. The CDR3 runs to 15 residues. Germline loops: CDR1 SEHNR, CDR2 FQNEAQ (reference sequence). V shed 5 bases and J shed 0 bases, with 14 bases lying between them. The chain's CDR3 is CASSPRARSSYEQYF. The CDR3 DNA follows: TGTGCCAGCAGCCCCCGCGCGAGGAGCTCCTACGAGCAGTACTTC. Full variable domain (missing parts from reference TRBV7-9 and TRBJ2-7): DTGVSQNPRHKITKRGQNVTFRCDPISEHNRLYWYRQTLGQGPEFLTYFQNEAQLEKSRLLSDRFSAERPKGSFSTLEIQRTEQGDSAMYLCASSPRARSSYEQYFGPGTRLTVT.

The chain carries TRBV7-2 and TRBJ2-3; perhaps TRBD1 as D (6 bases). Trimming removed 8 bases from V and 2 bases from J, with 8 bases in between. Per germline, CDR1 SGHTA and CDR2 FQGNSA. This CDR3 contains 12 residues. The CDR3 loop reads CASGGNTDTQYF. The CDR3 nucleotides are TGTGCCAGCGGGGGCAACACAGATACGCAGTATTTT.

In this sample, this clone turned up once. CDR3 coding DNA: TGTGCCAGCAGTGAAAGCGGGAAAGAGACCCAGTACTTC. It is translated as CASSESGKETQYF. This chain joins TRBV25-1 and TRBJ2-5; 7 bases map to TRBD2. V trimming: 2 bases; J trimming: 3 bases; junction bases outside the gene matches: 0. This CDR3 comprises 13 residues. CDR1 is MGHDK, CDR2 SYGVNS, per germline.

The genes are TRBV19 and TRBJ2-1, with TRBD2 matching over 10 bases. This CDR3 is 15 amino acids long. Per the germline V gene, CDR1 is LNHDA and CDR2 is SQIVND (reference sequence). The junction had 3 bases not matched to a gene; V was cut back by 4 bases and J by 3 bases. The CDR3 coding sequence is TGTGCCAGTAGTAAACTAGCGGGATACTACAATGAGCAGTTCTTC. It translates to CASSKLAGYYNEQFF.